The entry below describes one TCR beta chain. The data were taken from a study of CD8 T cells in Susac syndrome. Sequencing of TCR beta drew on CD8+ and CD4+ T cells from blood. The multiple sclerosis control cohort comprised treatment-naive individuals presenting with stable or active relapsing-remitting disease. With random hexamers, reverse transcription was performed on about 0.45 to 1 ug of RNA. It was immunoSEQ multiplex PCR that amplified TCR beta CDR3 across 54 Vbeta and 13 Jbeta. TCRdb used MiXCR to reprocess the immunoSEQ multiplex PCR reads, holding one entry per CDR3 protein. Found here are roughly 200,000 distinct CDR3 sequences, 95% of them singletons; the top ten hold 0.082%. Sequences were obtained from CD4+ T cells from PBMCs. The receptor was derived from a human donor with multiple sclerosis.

As DNA, the CDR3 is TGTGCCAGCACCGGCGGGCAGGGGCGCATGAACACTGAAGCTTTCTTT. Translated, it gives CASTGGQGRMNTEAFF. The chain joins TRBV3-1 to TRBJ1-1; D possibly corresponds to TRBD1 (6 bases). The CDR3 is 16 amino acids. Germline assignment: CDR1 LGHDT and CDR2 YNNKEL (reference sequence). Between the trimmed V and J ends, which lost 7 bases and 0 bases, there was a span of 18 bases.